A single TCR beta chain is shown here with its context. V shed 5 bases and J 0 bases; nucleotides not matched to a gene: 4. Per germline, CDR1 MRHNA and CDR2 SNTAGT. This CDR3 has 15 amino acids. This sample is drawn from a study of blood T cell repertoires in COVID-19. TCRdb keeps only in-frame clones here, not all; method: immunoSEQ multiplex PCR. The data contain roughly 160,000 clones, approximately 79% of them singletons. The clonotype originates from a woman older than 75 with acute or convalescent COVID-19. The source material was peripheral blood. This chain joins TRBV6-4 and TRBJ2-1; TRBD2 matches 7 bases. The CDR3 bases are TGTGCCAGCAGTATTCTAGCGGACTCCTACAATGAGCAGTTCTTC. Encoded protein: CASSILADSYNEQFF.